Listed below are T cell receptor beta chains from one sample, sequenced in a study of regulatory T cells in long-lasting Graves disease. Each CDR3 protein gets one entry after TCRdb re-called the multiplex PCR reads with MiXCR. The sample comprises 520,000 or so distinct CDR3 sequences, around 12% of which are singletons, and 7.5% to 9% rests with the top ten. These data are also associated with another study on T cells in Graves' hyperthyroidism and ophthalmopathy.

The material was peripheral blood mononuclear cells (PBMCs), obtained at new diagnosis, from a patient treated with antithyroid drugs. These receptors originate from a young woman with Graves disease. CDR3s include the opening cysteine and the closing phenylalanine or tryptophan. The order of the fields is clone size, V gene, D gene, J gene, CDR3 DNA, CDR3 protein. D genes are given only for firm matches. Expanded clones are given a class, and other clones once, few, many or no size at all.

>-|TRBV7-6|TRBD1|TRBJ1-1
TGTGCCAGCAGCTTGGACAGGAGAGAAAGAGAAGCTTTCTTT
CASSLDRREREAFF
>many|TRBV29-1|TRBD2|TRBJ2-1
TGCAGCGTTTTGAGCGGGGCCTACAATGAGCAGTTCTTC
CSVLSGAYNEQFF
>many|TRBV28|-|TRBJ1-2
TGTGCCAGCAGTTCCCGGACATATGGCTACACCTTC
CASSSRTYGYTF
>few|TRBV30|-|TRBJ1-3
TGTGCCTGGAGCCCAGTACTAAGCTACAGGAACACCATATATTTT
CAWSPVLSYRNTIYF
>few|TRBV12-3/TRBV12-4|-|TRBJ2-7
TGTGCCAGCAGTTTCTCCGGGAATAAGTACGAGCAGTACTTC
CASSFSGNKYEQYF
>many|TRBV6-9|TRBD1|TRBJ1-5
TGTGCCAGCAGTTCTAGAAGGGGGACAGGGTGGAATCAGCCCCAGCATTTT
CASSSRRGTGWNQPQHF
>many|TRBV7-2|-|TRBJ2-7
TGTGCCAGCAGCTACCGGGCCCTCCGGGCCTACGAGCAGTACTTC
CASSYRALRAYEQYF
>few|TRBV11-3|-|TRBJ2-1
TGTGCCAGCAGCTTTGACGTAAGCTCCTACAATGAGCAGTTCTTC
CASSFDVSSYNEQFF
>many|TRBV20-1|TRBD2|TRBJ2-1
TGCAGTGCTAGAGCTAGCGGGGATTACAATGAGCAGTTCTTC
CSARASGDYNEQFF
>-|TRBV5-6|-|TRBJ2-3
TGTGCCAGCAGCTTGGGGCGAGGGGCAGATACGCAGTATTTT
CASSLGRGADTQYF
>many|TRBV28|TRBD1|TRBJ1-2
TGTGCCAGCAGCCGGGACAGAGTCTATGGCTACACCTTC
CASSRDRVYGYTF